Sequencing of this T cell receptor beta chain was carried out in a study of OX40 agonist ivuxolimab in advanced cancers. Turning to the study itself: At approximately 83% male, the cohort had a mean age of 60 years, ranging from about 23 to 79. Overall study results and limits: Clonal expansion by week 6 occurred in CD4+ and CD8+ blood T cells (at 0.1 to 3.0 mg/kg).

Patients with a history of autoimmune disease or on systemic immunosuppression were excluded. In the case of this clone: Antigen specificity is unknown.

Data came from immunoSEQ multiplex PCR; TCRdb stores just in-frame clones and leaves some out. This table has 85,000 to 90,000 clones, around 90% appearing once. Germline CDR1 reads LNHDA; CDR2 reads SQIVND (reference sequence). The CDR3 is 15 amino acids. V lost 3 bases to trimming and J lost 0 bases; unmatched junction nucleotides: 0. The genes are TRBV19 and TRBJ2-7, with 12 positions matching TRBD2. Specimen: CD4+ or CD8+ T cells sorted from blood, collected in a trial of the OX40 agonist ivuxolimab. The TCR was taken from an adult with an advanced solid tumor such as melanoma, head and neck, liver or kidney cancer. CDR3 region: CASSMTSGSSYEQYF. The DNA for the CDR3 is TGTGCCAGTAGTATGACTAGCGGGAGCTCCTACGAGCAGTACTTC.